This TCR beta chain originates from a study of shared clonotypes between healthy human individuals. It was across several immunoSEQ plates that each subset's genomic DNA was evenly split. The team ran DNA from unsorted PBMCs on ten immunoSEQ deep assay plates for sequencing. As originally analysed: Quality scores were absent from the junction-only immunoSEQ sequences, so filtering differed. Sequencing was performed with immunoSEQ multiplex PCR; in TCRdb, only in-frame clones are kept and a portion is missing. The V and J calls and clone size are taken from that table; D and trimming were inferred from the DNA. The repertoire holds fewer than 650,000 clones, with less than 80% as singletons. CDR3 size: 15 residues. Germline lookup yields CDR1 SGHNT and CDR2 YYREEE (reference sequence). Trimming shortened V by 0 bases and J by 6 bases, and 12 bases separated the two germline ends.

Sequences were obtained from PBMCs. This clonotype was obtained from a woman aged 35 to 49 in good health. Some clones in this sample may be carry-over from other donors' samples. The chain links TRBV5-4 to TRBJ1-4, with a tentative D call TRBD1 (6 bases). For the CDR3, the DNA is TGTGCCAGCAGCTTGGGGGCAGGGGATCATGAAAAACTGTTTTTT. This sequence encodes CASSLGAGDHEKLFF. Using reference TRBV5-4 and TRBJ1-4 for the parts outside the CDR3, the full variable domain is ETGVTQSPTHLIKTRGQQVTLRCSSQSGHNTVSWYQQALGQGPQFIFQYYREEENGRGNFPPRFSGLQFPNYSSELNVNALELDDSALYLCASSLGAGDHEKLFFGSGTQLSVL.